Described below is a single TCR beta chain sequence and its context. Its antigen is still unknown. The entry originates in a study of regulatory T cells in long-lasting Graves disease. Study findings and constraints: Gene preferences differed: TRBV28, TRBJ1-2, TRBJ2-5 in persistent cases. Newly diagnosed patients had higher TCR diversity than persistent Graves' patients did.

Time point described: newly diagnosed GD, antithyroid drugs for less than 3 months. Making the TCR library involved RNA that had been extracted from PBMCs. American Thyroid Association guidelines defined Graves' disease diagnosis. V gave up 5 bases and J gave up 2 bases, with 12 bases separating them. The CDR3 loop spans 14 amino acids. Germline V lookup: CDR1 MNHEY, CDR2 SVGEGT. With iRepertoire HTBI primers and Arm-PCR of CDR3 regions, TCR beta libraries were built. TCRdb reprocessed the multiplex PCR reads with MiXCR, giving one entry per CDR3 protein. The data hold approximately 400,000 distinct CDR3 sequences, with around 16% observed a single time.

This receptor was taken from a female donor with Graves disease. Sequenced here: peripheral blood mononuclear cells (PBMCs), sampled at new diagnosis, from a patient treated with antithyroid drugs. The V call is TRBV6-2 or TRBV6-3, the J call TRBJ2-5; TRBD2 might be the D (5 bases). CDR3 in amino acids: CASSGRTAQETQYF. The CDR3 DNA reads TGTGCCAGCAGTGGTAGGACTGCGCAAGAGACCCAGTACTTC.